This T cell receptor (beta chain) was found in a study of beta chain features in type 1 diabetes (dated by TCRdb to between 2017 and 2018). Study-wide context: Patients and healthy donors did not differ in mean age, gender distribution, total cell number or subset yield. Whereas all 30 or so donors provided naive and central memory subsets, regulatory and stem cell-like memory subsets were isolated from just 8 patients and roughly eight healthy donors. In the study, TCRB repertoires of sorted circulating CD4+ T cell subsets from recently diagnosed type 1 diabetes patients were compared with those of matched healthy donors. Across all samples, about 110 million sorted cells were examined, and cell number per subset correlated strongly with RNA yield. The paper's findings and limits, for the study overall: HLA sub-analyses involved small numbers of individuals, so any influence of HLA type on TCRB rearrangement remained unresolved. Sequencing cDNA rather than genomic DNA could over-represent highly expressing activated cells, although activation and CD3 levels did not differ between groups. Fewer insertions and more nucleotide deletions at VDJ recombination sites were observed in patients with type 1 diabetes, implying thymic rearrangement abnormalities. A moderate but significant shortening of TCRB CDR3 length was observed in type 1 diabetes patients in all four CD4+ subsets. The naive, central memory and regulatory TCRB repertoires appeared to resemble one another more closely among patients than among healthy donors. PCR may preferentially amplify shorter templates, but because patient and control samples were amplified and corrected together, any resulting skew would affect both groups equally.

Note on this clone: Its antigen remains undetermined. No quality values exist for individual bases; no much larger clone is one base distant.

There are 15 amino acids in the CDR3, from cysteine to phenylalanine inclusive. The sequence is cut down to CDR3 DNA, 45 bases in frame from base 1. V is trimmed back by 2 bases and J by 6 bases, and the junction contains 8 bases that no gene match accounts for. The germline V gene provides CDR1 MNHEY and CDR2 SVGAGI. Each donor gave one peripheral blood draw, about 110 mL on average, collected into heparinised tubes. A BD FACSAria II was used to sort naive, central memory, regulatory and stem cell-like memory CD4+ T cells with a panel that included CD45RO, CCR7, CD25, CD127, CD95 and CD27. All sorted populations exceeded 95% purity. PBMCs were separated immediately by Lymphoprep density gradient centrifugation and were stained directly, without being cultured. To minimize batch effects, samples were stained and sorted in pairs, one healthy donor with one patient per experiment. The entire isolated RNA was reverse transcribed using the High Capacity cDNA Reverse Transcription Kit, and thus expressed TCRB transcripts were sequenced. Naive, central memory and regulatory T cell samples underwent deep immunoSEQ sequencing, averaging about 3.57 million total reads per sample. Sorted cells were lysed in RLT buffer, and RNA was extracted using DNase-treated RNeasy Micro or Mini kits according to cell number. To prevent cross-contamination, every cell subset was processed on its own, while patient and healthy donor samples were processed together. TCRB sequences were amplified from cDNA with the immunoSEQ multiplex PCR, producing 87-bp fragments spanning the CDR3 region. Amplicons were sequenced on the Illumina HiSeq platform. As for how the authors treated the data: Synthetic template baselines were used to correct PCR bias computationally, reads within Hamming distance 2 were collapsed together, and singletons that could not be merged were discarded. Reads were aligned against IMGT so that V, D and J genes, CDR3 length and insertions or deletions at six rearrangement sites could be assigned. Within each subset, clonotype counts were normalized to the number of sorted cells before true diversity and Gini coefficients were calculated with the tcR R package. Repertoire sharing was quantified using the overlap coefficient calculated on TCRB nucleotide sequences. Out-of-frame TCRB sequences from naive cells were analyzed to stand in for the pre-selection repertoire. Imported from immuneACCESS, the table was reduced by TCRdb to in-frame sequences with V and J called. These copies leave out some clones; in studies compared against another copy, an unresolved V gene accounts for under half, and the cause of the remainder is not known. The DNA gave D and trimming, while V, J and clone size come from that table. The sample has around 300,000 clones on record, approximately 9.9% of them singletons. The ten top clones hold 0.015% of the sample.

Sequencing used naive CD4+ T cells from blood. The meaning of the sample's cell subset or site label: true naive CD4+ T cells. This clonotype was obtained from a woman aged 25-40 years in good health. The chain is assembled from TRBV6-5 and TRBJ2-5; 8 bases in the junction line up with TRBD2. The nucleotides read TGTGCCAGCAGTTACGAGCTAGCGGGTTTTCAGACCCAGTACTTC. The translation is CASSYELAGFQTQYF.